These 18 T cell receptor beta chains were all obtained from the same sample, sequenced in a study of cytomegalovirus exposure and HLA in healthy donors. This PCR relied on a set of 60 Vbeta primers and 13 Jbeta primers. Profiling relied on immunoSEQ multiplex PCR, and the TCRdb table lists in-frame clones only, not all of them. The repertoire table contains under 130,000 clones. The material sequenced was PBMCs. All receptors derive from a man aged 50-60 years in good health and CMV-seronegative.

The V gene is TRBV18, the J gene TRBJ2-3, with D possibly matching TRBD1 (5 bases). The CDR3 runs 15 residues. CDR1 and CDR2 (germline): KGHSH, LQKENI. Trimming removed 5 bases at V and 0 bases at J, with 12 bases between. CDR3 in DNA: TGTGCCAGCTCATCAGGGTATACTAGCACAGATACGCAGTATTTT. Translated, it gives CASSSGYTSTDTQYF. Full variable domain (missing parts from reference TRBV18 and TRBJ2-3): NAGVMQNPRHLVRRRGQEARLRCSPMKGHSHVYWYRQLPEEGLKFMVYLQKENIIDESGMPKERFSAEFPKEGPSILRIQQVVRGDSAAYFCASSSGYTSTDTQYFGPGTRLTVL.

J is TRBJ1-2 and V is TRBV7-9; tentative D call: TRBD1 (6 bases). Between the trimmed V and J ends, which lost 2 bases and 8 bases, there was a span of 18 bases. CDR1 and CDR2 (germline): SEHNR, FQNEAQ (reference sequence). This CDR3 has 15 residues. The CDR3, as DNA: TGTGCCAGCAGCTTAAACGTGGGGGCGATAGGAGGCTACACCTTC. It specifies CASSLNVGAIGGYTF.

The V gene is TRBV7-3, the J gene TRBJ2-1; D is perhaps TRBD2 (6 bases). This CDR3 is built from 15 residues. Germline-derived CDR1 and CDR2 are SGHTA and FQGTGA. Trimming took 4 bases from V and 3 from J, leaving 13 bases between them. The CDR3 loop is CASSSGPGGYNEQFF. The CDR3 region has the DNA TGTGCCAGCAGCTCAGGGCCCGGGGGCTACAATGAGCAGTTCTTC.

The CDR3 here is CASSSGTATGELFF. The CDR3 bases are TGTGCCAGCAGCTCTGGGACAGCCACCGGGGAGCTGTTTTTT. The chain employs TRBV5-6 and TRBJ2-2, with TRBD1 matching 7 bases. Germline lookup yields CDR1 SGHDT and CDR2 YYEEEE. Trimming removed 3 bases from V and 4 bases from J; junction bases left unmatched: 3. CDR3 size: 14 residues.

The rearrangement links TRBV5-8 to TRBJ2-1; the D gene is possibly TRBD2 (6 bases). Germline-derived CDR1 and CDR2 are SGHTS and YDEGEE. The ends were cut back, 2 bases at V and 3 bases at J, with 12 bases in the middle. The CDR3 has 15 amino acids. Here the CDR3 reads CASSLRTTSYNEQFF. CDR3 nucleotides: TGTGCCAGCAGCTTACGGACTACAAGCTACAATGAGCAGTTCTTC.

The chain is built from TRBV15 and TRBJ2-3, with 8 bases fitting TRBD2. This CDR3 is built from 14 residues. CDR1 and CDR2 from the germline V gene are LNHNV and YYDKDF (reference sequence). Trimming removed 9 bases from V and 4 bases from J; junction bases left unmatched: 9. CDR3 DNA sequence: TGTGCCACGGGGTTGGGGCGGGGGGCAGATACGCAGTATTTT. This translates into CATGLGRGADTQYF. The full variable domain, in which reference TRBV15 and TRBJ2-3 provide the parts outside the CDR3, is DAMVIQNPRYQVTQFGKPVTLSCSQTLNHNVMYWYQQKSSQAPKLLFHYYDKDFNNEADTPDNFQSRRPNTSFCFLDIRSPGLGDTAMYLCATGLGRGADTQYFGPGTRLTVL.

The gene calls are TRBV7-6 and TRBJ1-2; D remains unclear. The CDR3 covers 13 residues. The germline V gene has CDR1 SGHVS and CDR2 FNYEAQ. V gave up 2 bases and J gave up 7 bases, with 11 bases separating them. Here the CDR3 reads CASSLMGGSGYTF. The CDR3 bases are TGTGCCAGCAGCTTAATGGGAGGATCTGGCTACACCTTC.

The V gene is TRBV5-6, the J gene TRBJ1-1, with D unclear. Trimming took 0 bases from V and 5 from J, leaving 8 bases between them. Per germline, CDR1 SGHDT and CDR2 YYEEEE. There are 13 residues in the CDR3. The CDR3 region has the DNA TGTGCCAGCAGCTTGGGAGCGAGGACTGAAGCTTTCTTT. Its protein product is CASSLGARTEAFF.

This sequence joins TRBV6-5 and TRBJ1-1; D might be TRBD1 (6 bases). V lost 2 bases and J lost 2, with 12 bases in between. Germline CDR1 reads MNHEY; CDR2 reads SVGAGI. This CDR3 comprises 15 residues. The CDR3 DNA follows: TGTGCCAGCAGTTACAACAGGGACCCAAACACTGAAGCTTTCTTT. This sequence encodes CASSYNRDPNTEAFF.

Details on this clone: The sample holds other DNA sequences that translate to the same CDR3. This chain joins TRBV5-1 and TRBJ1-1, with 7 nucleotides matching TRBD1. This CDR3 spans 14 amino acids. After removal of 4 bases from V and 0 bases from J, the junction contained 3 bases not matched to a gene. CDR1 is SGHRS and CDR2 is YFSETQ in the germline V gene. The CDR3 sequence: CASSLDRMNTEAFF. The CDR3 DNA is TGCGCCAGCAGCCTGGACAGGATGAACACTGAAGCTTTCTTT.

This sequence joins TRBV4-1 and TRBJ2-4, with TRBD1 as a possible D gene (6 bases). The V gene's germline CDR1 is MGHRA and CDR2 YSYEKL. There are 16 residues in the CDR3. The germline V and J ends were trimmed by 2 bases and 11 bases, with 22 bases remaining between them. CDR3 in DNA: TGCGCCAGCAGCCAAACAGGGTTGGGGTCAGAAGGCGTTCAGTACTTC. Translating gives CASSQTGLGSEGVQYF.

The chain couples TRBV5-5 to TRBJ2-5, with a tentative D call TRBD1 (7 bases). With 6 bases removed from V and 1 base from J, the gap between germline ends came to 13 bases. The germline V gene encodes CDR1 SGHKS and CDR2 YYEKEE (reference sequence). The CDR3 is 14 amino acids. The CDR3 bases are TGTGCCAGCAACCGCGGGACAGCCCAAGAGACCCAGTACTTC. Its protein product is CASNRGTAQETQYF.

The V gene is TRBV7-2, the J gene TRBJ1-2; D not certain. V lost 4 bases, J lost 2 bases, and 8 bases lay in between. This CDR3 is 13 amino acids long. Germline V gene data show CDR1 as SGHTA and CDR2 as FQGNSA. The CDR3 sequence: CASSYQVNYGYTF. In DNA form, the CDR3 reads TGTGCCAGCAGCTATCAGGTCAACTATGGCTACACCTTC. Variable domain in full (rest from reference TRBV7-2 and TRBJ1-2): GAGVSQSPSNKVTEKGKDVELRCDPISGHTALYWYRQSLGQGLEFLIYFQGNSAPDKSGLPSDRFSAERTGGSVSTLTIQRTQQEDSAVYLCASSYQVNYGYTFGSGTRLTVV.

The chain is built from TRBV25-1 and TRBJ1-2, with 9 bases aligning to TRBD1. The CDR3 spans 18 residues. Germline loops: CDR1 MGHDK, CDR2 SYGVNS. The J segment lost 2 bases and the V segment lost 1 base, leaving 11 bases of the junction unmatched. CDR3 in DNA: TGTGCCAGCAGTGAATTTTTCGACGTTGGGACAGGGAACTATGGCTACACCTTC. Translating it yields CASSEFFDVGTGNYGYTF.

The chain uses TRBV18 and TRBJ2-3, with D perhaps TRBD2 (5 bases). Between the trimmed V and J ends, which lost 2 bases and 1 base, there was a span of 13 bases. The length of the CDR3 is 16 residues. Germline CDR1 KGHSH, CDR2 LQKENI. CDR3 sequence: CASSPSRAGGTDTQYF. CDR3 bases: TGTGCCAGCTCACCATCGCGGGCCGGAGGCACAGATACGCAGTATTTT. The full variable domain, in which reference TRBV18 and TRBJ2-3 provide the parts outside the CDR3, is NAGVMQNPRHLVRRRGQEARLRCSPMKGHSHVYWYRQLPEEGLKFMVYLQKENIIDESGMPKERFSAEFPKEGPSILRIQQVVRGDSAAYFCASSPSRAGGTDTQYFGPGTRLTVL.

The genes are TRBV6-1 and TRBJ1-6, with D tentatively TRBD1 (6 bases). The V gene lost 2 bases and the J gene lost 8 bases, with 19 bases spanning the gap. The V gene's germline CDR1 is MNHNS and CDR2 SASEGT. CDR3 size: 17 residues. The CDR3 DNA reads as TGTGCCAGCAGTGAAAATCCGGCAGGGGTTTCTCATTCACCCCTCCACTTT. It codes for CASSENPAGVSHSPLHF.

This chain joins TRBV18 and TRBJ1-1; D not resolved. This CDR3 comprises 15 residues. Germline V gene sequence: CDR1 KGHSH, CDR2 LQKENI. The V gene lost 2 bases and the J gene lost 1 base, with 11 bases spanning the gap. CDR3 protein: CASSPLAAGNTEAFF. As DNA, the CDR3 is TGTGCCAGCTCACCATTGGCAGCAGGGAACACTGAAGCTTTCTTT. The complete variable domain, with remaining parts taken from reference TRBV18 and TRBJ1-1, reads NAGVMQNPRHLVRRRGQEARLRCSPMKGHSHVYWYRQLPEEGLKFMVYLQKENIIDESGMPKERFSAEFPKEGPSILRIQQVVRGDSAAYFCASSPLAAGNTEAFFGQGTRLTVV.

The chain uses TRBV5-1 and TRBJ1-3; no definite D call. Looked up from germline, CDR1 is SGHRS and CDR2 is YFSETQ. Trimming took 5 bases from V and 4 from J, leaving 4 bases between them. There are 11 residues in the CDR3. For the CDR3, the DNA is TGCGCCAGCAGTTCGGGAAACACCATATATTTT. It is translated as CASSSGNTIYF.